Presented here are 5 T cell receptor beta chains from one specimen sequenced in a study of regulatory T cells in long-lasting Graves disease. To make TCR beta libraries, researchers used iRepertoire HTBI primers and Arm-PCR of CDR3 regions. TCRdb re-analysed the multiplex PCR reads in MiXCR, keeping a single row per CDR3 protein. The table lists roughly 560,000 distinct CDR3 sequences, about 16% of them singletons, with more than 20% in the top ten. Described time point: newly diagnosed GD, antithyroid drugs for less than 3 months. With RNA extracted from PBMCs as input, the TCR library was made. These records were also assigned to another study, of T cells in Graves' hyperthyroidism and ophthalmopathy.

The source material was peripheral blood mononuclear cells (PBMCs), sampled at new diagnosis, from a patient treated with antithyroid drugs. Receptors originate from a woman aged 35-65 years with Graves disease.

This clonotype showed up just a few times. J is TRBJ1-2 and V is TRBV19; D may be TRBD1 (5 bases). This CDR3 is 12 amino acids long. Trimming took off 7 bases at V and 8 bases at J, with 14 bases between the two ends. Germline CDR1 LNHDA, CDR2 SQIVND (reference sequence). CDR3 coding DNA: TGTGCCAGTACGAAGGGGCTTCAGGGCTACACCTTC. Translating gives CASTKGLQGYTF.

At least ten counts were recorded for this clonotype. The chain has TRBV20-1 and TRBJ2-3; 7 bases align to TRBD2. Germline-derived CDR1 and CDR2 are DFQATT and SNEGSKA (reference sequence). The ends lost 3 bases at V and 0 bases at J; junction bases unmatched: 9. The CDR3 extends over 16 amino acids. The CDR3: CSAREPGTTSTDTQYF. CDR3 nucleotides: TGCAGTGCTAGGGAACCCGGGACTACCAGCACAGATACGCAGTATTTT.

This clonotype was detected only a few times. This rearrangement joins TRBV7-2 to TRBJ1-2; 8 positions match TRBD1. The CDR3 runs to 12 residues. Unmatched junction bases numbered 4, after V lost 11 bases and J lost 2 bases. Germline loops: CDR1 SGHTA, CDR2 FQGNSA. For the CDR3, the DNA is TGTGCCCTCCGGACAGGGAACTATGGCTACACCTTC. Protein sequence: CALRTGNYGYTF.

The chain links TRBV7-8 to TRBJ1-5; possible D gene TRBD1, 5 bases. The V gene's germline CDR1 is SGHVS and CDR2 FQNEAQ. CDR3 length: 15 residues. Deletions cut 0 bases from V and 10 bases from J, with 16 bases between. The CDR3 nucleotides are TGTGCCAGCAGCTTAGCGGAGGGACCCCGGGCTCCCCAGCATTTT. It encodes CASSLAEGPRAPQHF.

In this sample, this clonotype turned up many times. The V gene is TRBV20-1, the J gene TRBJ1-1, with 7 positions matching TRBD1. Germline CDR1 and CDR2: DFQATT and SNEGSKA (reference sequence). The CDR3 sequence is 13 residues long. The V segment lost 3 bases and the J segment 4 bases; nucleotides outside the gene matches: 5. CDR3 in amino acids: CSARGQWVTEAFF. The CDR3 coding sequence is TGCAGTGCTAGGGGACAGTGGGTCACTGAAGCTTTCTTT.